This T cell receptor (beta chain) was observed in a study of blood T cell repertoires in COVID-19. On the study more broadly: Whether acute or convalescent, the COVID-19 samples came from the United States, Italy and Spain. The cDNA or gDNA used as material had been derived from T cells, B-cell-depleted T cells, or PBMCs.

Original processing methods: The authors estimated nucleated cell counts from reference gene primer amplification. Data came from immunoSEQ multiplex PCR; TCRdb stores just in-frame clones and leaves some out. V and J calls and clone size are given by that table; D and trimming were obtained from the DNA. The sample has some 320,000 clones, approximately 90% seen once; the top ten hold 6.9%. The TCR comes from a woman under 40 who had recovered from COVID-19. The sample comprised peripheral blood.

The CDR3: CASSFLPGGVDTQYF. CDR3 DNA sequence: TGTGCCAGCAGTTTCTTACCGGGGGGGGTAGATACGCAGTATTTT. This chain links TRBV27 with TRBJ2-3, with 8 bases matching TRBD2. The CDR3 length is 15 residues. With V trimmed by 3 bases and J by 5 bases, 7 bases remained unmatched. Germline CDR1 reads MNHEY; CDR2 reads SMNVEV (reference sequence).